This TCR beta chain was recorded in a study of CD8+ T cells in alopecia areata. Trimming stripped 5 bases from V and 1 base from J, with 8 bases between. Germline V gene data show CDR1 as SQVTM and CDR2 as ANQGSEA. CDR3 length: 12 amino acids. Study-level results: For lesional scalp, especially alopecia totalis/universalis, clonality was higher than in normal scalp. Administration of tofacitinib significantly diminished scalp clonality and expanded CD8+ clones within the top 100.

Concerning this clone itself: Its antigen is not identified.

Extracted RNA was reverse transcribed, and the resulting cDNA served as sequencing template. The table came from immunoSEQ multiplex PCR; TCRdb's copy has only in-frame clones and leaves some out. This table holds about 160,000 clones, 65% found once. The sample's treatment: oral pan-JAK inhibitor, 5-10 mg twice daily. Punch biopsies of lesional scalp, plus peripheral blood, were taken from alopecia areata patients. The sample here was CD4+ T cells sorted from blood, taken at week 4, from a patient treated with tofacitinib. The TCR was taken from a human donor with alopecia areata. This chain links TRBV29-1 with TRBJ1-1; D is ambiguous. Here the CDR3 DNA reads TGCAGCGTTATCCCGTCGAACACTGAAGCTTTCTTT. Amino acid sequence: CSVIPSNTEAFF. Based on the CDR3 plus reference TRBV29-1 and TRBJ1-1, the full variable domain is SAVISQKPSRDICQRGTSLTIQCQVDSQVTMMFWYRQQPGQSLTLIATANQGSEATYESGFVIDKFPISRPNLTFSTLTVSNMSPEDSSIYLCSVIPSNTEAFFGQGTRLTVV.